This T cell receptor (beta chain) was sequenced during a study of T cell responses to AZD1222 COVID-19 vaccine. Study details: Doses given second, at about 4 or about 12 weeks, were pooled.

Germline V gene sequence: CDR1 LNHDA, CDR2 SQIVND (reference sequence). The CDR3 consists of 15 residues. The junction had 6 bases not matched to a gene; V was cut back by 5 bases and J by 2 bases. In its sample, this clone was seen once. Its antigen is undetermined. Whole-study results and caveats: The sample set comprised mostly white British donors with more females, and clonal diversity was possibly underestimated. Spike-spanning, vaccine-associated CD4 TCRs were dominant at 160-218 and 743-854. Nearly half of the spike-specific TCRs reportedly recognize variant regions that carry no mutations.

This table comes from immunoSEQ multiplex PCR, and its TCRdb copy is limited to in-frame clones, with some not included. The sample carries 150,000 to 190,000 clones, about nine tenths recorded once. The chain recombines TRBV19 with TRBJ2-7; 10 bases fit TRBD2. The TCR comes from an adult in good health. This sample comprised peripheral blood, obtained on day 0 of AZD1222 vaccination. CDR3 nucleotide sequence: TGTGCCAGTAGTCGCTTCGGACTAGCGGCCTACGAGCAGTACTTC. This encodes CASSRFGLAAYEQYF.